Listed below are T cell receptor beta chains from one sample, sequenced in a study of Graves' ophthalmopathy and Graves' hyperthyroidism. TCRdb re-analysed the multiplex PCR reads in MiXCR, keeping a single row per CDR3 protein. Of 1 million to 1.3 million distinct CDR3 sequences detected, 35% to 40% appear once; the ten largest clones hold 11%. The sequenced material came from peripheral blood or thyroid tissue (not recorded which). Receptor source: an adult man with Graves' hyperthyroidism. The conserved cysteine and the conserved F or W are not part of the CDR3 here.

>TRBV12-3/TRBV12-4|TRBJ1-2
ASKYSGDRGQGYT
>TRBV6-5|TRBJ2-7
ASSYSSQPYEQY
>TRBV20-1|TRBJ2-5
SARDFPASGHETQY
>TRBV9|TRBJ1-1
ASSAAALGTYEAF
>TRBV12-3/TRBV12-4|TRBJ2-5
ASRNRQGGETQY
>TRBV5-1|TRBJ1-4
ASTGREDGEKLF
>TRBV5-1|TRBJ2-7
ASSLVAGKGYEQY
>TRBV7-2|TRBJ2-7
ASSLDNAGTSHVIYEQY
>TRBV20-1|TRBJ1-2
SARFRREGQRGYT
>TRBV20-1|TRBJ1-2
SARVWAPGTGYT
>TRBV2|TRBJ2-5
ASRRRSFAFQETQY
>TRBV6-5|TRBJ2-5
ASSSRVKERTQY
>TRBV5-8|TRBJ2-3
ASSSAGGAIGTQY
>TRBV5-1|TRBJ2-7
ASSFLDSYEQY
>TRBV7-2|TRBJ1-2
ASSFLTAGGLYGYT
>TRBV7-2|TRBJ1-2
ASRRPGGGNYGYT
>TRBV29-1|TRBJ2-7
SVSVGVYEQY
>TRBV2|TRBJ1-2
ASSDHTDYGYT
>TRBV28|TRBJ2-5
ASSFVRQETQY
>TRBV28|TRBJ2-2
ASVASGGNTGELF
>TRBV7-9|TRBJ2-7
ASSLGSWYEQY
>TRBV10-1|TRBJ1-1
ASSEEGDTEAF
>TRBV7-2|TRBJ2-5
ASSQNYRDWQETQY
>TRBV4-2|TRBJ2-7
ASSQEWDRAYEQY
>TRBV2|TRBJ2-2
ASSQVTDNPRPGELF
>TRBV20-1|TRBJ2-6
SARDSANYGANVLT
>TRBV19|TRBJ2-6
ASSTTGLSSSGANVLT
>TRBV2|TRBJ2-5
ASSEPTQGETQY
>TRBV11-2|TRBJ2-7
ALRKRENYEQY
>TRBV5-1|TRBJ2-2
ASSSTDPKTFTGELF
>TRBV12-3/TRBV12-4|TRBJ2-7
ASSPQGGINEQY
>TRBV10-3|TRBJ1-1
AISESGTGGRNTEAF
>TRBV11-2|TRBJ1-2
ASSWGELNYGYT
>TRBV19|TRBJ1-1
ASGTVPLLNTEAF